This T cell receptor beta chain was recovered during a study of regulatory T cells in long-lasting Graves disease (dated by TCRdb to about 2021). In terms of the full investigation: Newly diagnosed Graves' disease patients had taken antithyroid drugs for less than 3 months. Peripheral blood TCR sequencing and RNA sequencing compared persistent Graves' disease patients with newly diagnosed Graves' disease patients. The study was conducted in China and was registered as a clinical trial. TCR sequencing covered around 13 persistent and around 20 newly diagnosed Graves' disease patients, 33 samples in total. What the authors observed across the whole study: Only the TCR beta chain was sequenced and analyzed. The authors acknowledged the small sample size as a limitation that may reduce accuracy. Lower TCR Shannon entropy and fewer highly expanded clones were observed in persistent Graves' disease patients than in newly diagnosed patients, which suggested clonal expansion. Preferential use of TRBV28, TRBJ1-2 and TRBJ2-5 was observed in persistent disease, whereas TRBV20-1 and TRBJ2-1 were favored in newly diagnosed disease. Persistent patients shared more public clonotypes among themselves (2,741) than newly diagnosed patients did (over 900). Peripheral blood alone was examined, since thyroid tissue, which constituted the primary lesion, could not be accessed.

The time point label corresponds to: newly diagnosed GD, antithyroid drugs for less than 3 months. For both TCR sequencing and RNA sequencing, RNA was extracted from PBMCs in TRIzol. Graves' disease was diagnosed according to American Thyroid Association guidelines. Recruitment of patients was carried out at an endocrinology department in Xi'an, China. Each patient gave about 9.1 milliliters of peripheral blood, collected in an EDTA anticoagulant tube. Ficoll Paque Plus density gradient separation was used to isolate PBMCs, and no further T cell sorting was done. An Agilent 2100 Bioanalyzer and agarose gel were used to check RNA quality, while a NanoDrop 2000 measured RNA concentration. The method behind the library was multiplex PCR. Instrument used: Illumina HiSeq 4000. iRepertoire HTBI primers and Arm-PCR amplification of CDR3 regions were used to construct TCR beta libraries. Before sequencing, the PCR products went through gel purification. The authors processed their data as follows. Across samples, 60 to 70 TRBV and roughly 15 TRBJ segments were identified and used for gene usage analysis of CDR3 amino acid clonotypes. COPE and FqMerger were used to merge filtered high-quality paired reads into contigs. BLAST was used to align contigs to the IMGT TRBV, TRBD and TRBJ reference genes, and CDR3 was defined following IMGT. Highly expanded clones were defined as clonotypes with a frequency above 0.1%. Shannon entropy was used to measure repertoire diversity, and the Gini coefficient was used to measure V-J evenness. Public clonotypes were defined as clonotypes shared by more than one individual. In-frame beta chains were kept once TCRdb had trimmed the public reads at Q25 with fastp and called clones with MiXCR. Under each unique CDR3 protein, matching rows form one entry showing the most common genes and DNA. TCRdb's processing, not the authors', yielded these V and J calls. For this sample there are approximately 360,000 distinct CDR3 sequences; about 11% appear just once. Together, the top ten hold approximately 19% of the sample.

This clonotype was seen ten or more times. It lacks a known antigen. Base qualities are not at hand, and no much larger clone is one base apart. V gives up 4 bases and J gives up 0 bases, and the segment between their germline ends measures 7 bases. For CDR1 and CDR2, the germline V gene lists SNHLY and FYNNEI. Spanning cysteine to phenylalanine, the CDR3 consists of 14 amino acids. CDR3 DNA only is kept here, 42 bases in frame from base 1. These same data were also listed under a study on T cells in Graves' hyperthyroidism and ophthalmopathy. The second study, in turn, reports: Stable Graves' hyperthyroidism was defined as no progression to ophthalmopathy during 18 months of follow-up. The hyperthyroidism patients were between 18 and 65 years old and newly diagnosed, with a disease duration of less than 2 months. The study excluded patients with uncontrolled infections, other autoimmune diseases, pregnancy or lactation. Diagnoses were based on clinical symptoms, serum thyroxine and TRAb, thyroid ultrasound and orbital computed tomography. The TCR CDR3 was subjected to a first round of RT-PCR using the HTBI primer set and the Qiagen OneStep RT-PCR kit. Blood samples also contained most of the expanded thyroid clonotypes (frequency above 0.001), which suggests that blood repertoires may reflect thyroid immune responses. A 13 V-J signature model separated ophthalmopathy from stable hyperthyroidism, with roughly 88% sensitivity and 81.08% specificity in cross-validation and 80%/75% in testing. In validation, the model predicted progression to ophthalmopathy with approximately 71% sensitivity and 72% to 85% specificity, a median of 6.5 months before onset. TCR V-J signatures able to tell the groups apart were searched for in a discovery cohort of around 95 patients, of whom more than 40 had Graves' ophthalmopathy and around 57 had stable Graves' hyperthyroidism. Whether ophthalmopathy could be predicted prospectively was tested in an independent validation cohort made up of roughly 19 hyperthyroidism patients plus 17 patients who later progressed to ophthalmopathy. For training and testing, the 100 or so patients in the discovery cohort were randomly divided in a 7:3 ratio. Thyroid tissue and blood T-cell repertoires from about six Graves' hyperthyroidism patients were also compared in the study. After blood sampling, hyperthyroidism patients were treated with methimazole at a starting dose of 30 mg daily, and ophthalmopathy patients were treated with high-dose intravenous methylprednisolone. Libraries were constructed in a second round of multiplex PCR, after which size selection and purification were performed. Paired-end sequencing of the libraries was performed with 100 bp reads on an Illumina HiSeq2000. SOAPnuke was used to process the raw data, removing reads that contained adapters or uncalled bases, had a mean Phred below 15, or lacked an exact match to the constant primer or identifier. High-quality paired reads were merged with COPE v1.2.5, and unique nucleotide sequences were defined as clonotypes. MiTCR v1.1 was used to align clonotypes to the IMGT TRBV, TRBD and TRBJ reference segments. Analysis was restricted to V-J combinations with a frequency above 0.0001, which covered roughly 99% of repertoires. A TCS score was defined as the ratio between F50 (clonal expansion) and ExV (chaos), using BLOSUM62-based TCRdist between CDR3 peptides within each V-J. Welch's t-statistics and random forest reduced roughly 530 V-J features to about 12, which were used in a naive Bayes classifier (R e1071). Sample size was not statistically predetermined, and blinding of investigators to group allocation was not performed. The paper describes TCR Vbeta CDR3 sequencing of 130 to 150 peripheral blood samples, made up of some 42 ophthalmopathy patients, 70 to 80 hyperthyroidism patients and approximately 17 progressor patients.

Sequenced here: peripheral blood mononuclear cells (PBMCs), sampled at new diagnosis, from a patient treated with antithyroid drugs. The chain joins TRBV2 to TRBJ2-1; no D segment can be confidently identified. The receptor comes from a woman between 18 and 29 years old with Graves disease. Donor details come from another sample of the same person, matched by shared clones. The sequence in DNA is TGTGCCAGCAGTGTGCAGAGCTCCTACAATGAGCAGTTCTTC. This gives the protein CASSVQSSYNEQFF.